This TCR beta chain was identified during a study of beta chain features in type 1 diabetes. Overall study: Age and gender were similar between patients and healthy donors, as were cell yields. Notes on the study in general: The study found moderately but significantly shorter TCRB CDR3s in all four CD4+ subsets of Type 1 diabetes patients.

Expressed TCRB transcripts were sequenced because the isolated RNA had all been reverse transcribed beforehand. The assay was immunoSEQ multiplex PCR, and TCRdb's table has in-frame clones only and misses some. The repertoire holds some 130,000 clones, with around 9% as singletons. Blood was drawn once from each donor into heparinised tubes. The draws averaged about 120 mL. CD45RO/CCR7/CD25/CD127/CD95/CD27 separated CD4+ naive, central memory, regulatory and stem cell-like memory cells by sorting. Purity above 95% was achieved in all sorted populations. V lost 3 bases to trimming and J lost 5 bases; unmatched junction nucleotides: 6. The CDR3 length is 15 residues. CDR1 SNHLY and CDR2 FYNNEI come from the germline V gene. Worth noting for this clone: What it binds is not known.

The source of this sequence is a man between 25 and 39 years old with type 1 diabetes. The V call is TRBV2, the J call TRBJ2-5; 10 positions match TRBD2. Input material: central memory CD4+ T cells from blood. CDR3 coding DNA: TGTGCCAGCAGTGACATTAGGGGACTAGCGGAGACCCAGTACTTC. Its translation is CASSDIRGLAETQYF. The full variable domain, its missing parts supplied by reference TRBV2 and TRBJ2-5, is EPEVTQTPSHQVTQMGQEVILRCVPISNHLYFYWYRQILGQKVEFLVSFYNNEISEKSEIFDDQFSVERPDGSNFTLKIRSTKLEDSAMYFCASSDIRGLAETQYFGPGTRLLVL.